The 29 T cell receptor beta chains listed next were all sequenced from one sample in a study of CD8+ T cells in alopecia areata. Sequencing used cDNA as its template, made by extracting RNA and reverse transcribing it. Sequencing was performed with immunoSEQ multiplex PCR; in TCRdb, only in-frame clones are kept and a portion is missing. Seen here are some 200,000 clones, roughly three fifths observed once, and the top ten hold 4% to 6%. Specimen: CD8+ T cells sorted from blood. The source is a human donor in good health.

This clone was seen a few times. V and J are TRBV5-1 and TRBJ2-1; unclear D gene. Germline V gene data show CDR1 as SGHRS and CDR2 as YFSETQ. Trimming removed 2 bases at V and 0 bases at J, with 12 bases between. CDR3 length equals 16 residues. The CDR3 protein is CASSFLTRSSYNEQFF. As DNA, the CDR3 is TGCGCCAGCAGCTTCCTCACCCGCAGCTCCTACAATGAGCAGTTCTTC. Looking up the rest from reference TRBV5-1 and TRBJ2-1 gives the full variable domain: KAGVTQTPRYLIKTRGQQVTLSCSPISGHRSVSWYQQTPGQGLQFLFEYFSETQRNKGNFPGRFSGRQFSNSRSEMNVSTLELGDSALYLCASSFLTRSSYNEQFFGPGTRLTVL.

This clone showed up just a few times. Compared with germline, one end of the junction differs, possibly owing to a read error. This CDR3 is CASSLVLDRGRGRAF. CDR3 coding DNA: TGTGCCAGCAGCTTGGTCTTGGACAGGGGAAGGGGTAGAGCCTTC. The J gene is TRBJ1-2, the V gene TRBV5-6, with 9 bases identical to TRBD1. CDR1 is SGHDT and CDR2 is YYEEEE in the germline V gene. The CDR3 totals 15 residues.

This chain uses TRBV9 with TRBJ1-4; D is uncertain. Between the trimmed V and J ends, which lost 2 bases and 12 bases, there was a span of 11 bases. Germline CDR1 and CDR2: SGDLS and YYNGEE. The CDR3 consists of 12 residues. CDR3 loop: CASSVSGSELFF. In nucleotides, the CDR3 is TGTGCCAGCAGCGTTTCAGGTTCGGAACTGTTTTTT.

DNA for the CDR3: TGTGCCAGCAGCTCCGGGACAGGGGTCTACAATGAGCAGTTCTTC. This translates into CASSSGTGVYNEQFF. The chain is built from TRBV5-4 and TRBJ2-1, with 10 bases lining up with TRBD1. CDR3 length: 15 amino acids. CDR1 and CDR2 from the germline V gene are SGHNT and YYREEE (reference sequence). V was clipped by 3 bases and J by 3 bases; unmatched bases: 3.

The genes are TRBV7-9 and TRBJ1-2, with D perhaps matching TRBD1 (6 bases). The CDR3 is 14 residues long. The V gene's germline CDR1 is SEHNR and CDR2 FQNEAQ (reference sequence). V was clipped by 4 bases and J by 4 bases, with 13 bases between them. DNA of the CDR3: TGTGCCAGCAGCTACGGGACAAACCCCTATGGCTACACCTTC. This encodes CASSYGTNPYGYTF.

The chain employs TRBV13 and TRBJ1-1, with TRBD1 as a possible D gene (5 bases). The CDR3 is made up of 12 amino acids. The germline V gene has CDR1 PRHDT and CDR2 FYEKMQ (reference sequence). Trimming shortened V by 5 bases and J by 6 bases, and 10 bases separated the two germline ends. CDR3 sequence reads: CASSEGTAEAFF. CDR3 nucleotide sequence: TGTGCCAGCAGCGAAGGGACGGCTGAAGCTTTCTTT.

This clone has just a few counts. V and J are TRBV6-4 and TRBJ2-2; weak D call: TRBD1 (6 bases). CDR3 length equals 14 residues. V lost 4 bases and J lost 3, with 9 bases in between. Looked up from germline, CDR1 is MRHNA and CDR2 is SNTAGT. The CDR3 coding sequence is TGTGCCAGCAGTGTCTCAGGGGACACCGGGGAGCTGTTTTTT. Protein product: CASSVSGDTGELFF.

The V call is TRBV6-5, the J call TRBJ1-1; the match to TRBD1 covers 7 bases. Germline CDR1 is MNHEY and CDR2 is SVGAGI. This CDR3 comprises 13 residues. V lost 8 bases to trimming and J lost 0 bases; unmatched junction nucleotides: 3. The CDR3 loop is CASGGQMNTEAFF. The CDR3, as DNA: TGTGCCAGCGGGGGACAGATGAACACTGAAGCTTTCTTT.

As regards this clone: Additional DNA sequences in this sample encode the identical CDR3. V gene TRBV9 combines with J gene TRBJ2-3, with D perhaps matching TRBD1 or TRBD2 (5 bases each). V lost 0 bases and J 0 bases, leaving 8 bases between the germline ends. The CDR3 is 15 residues long. The V gene's germline CDR1 is SGDLS and CDR2 YYNGEE. CDR3 nucleotide sequence: TGTGCCAGCAGCGTAGGAGGGGCTAGCACAGATACGCAGTATTTT. Encoded protein: CASSVGGASTDTQYF.

CDR3 DNA sequence: TGTGCCAGCAGTACAGGTAACTCACCCCTCCACTTT. Protein sequence: CASSTGNSPLHF. The chain combines TRBV5-6 with TRBJ1-6; D perhaps matches TRBD1 (5 bases). The CDR3 has 12 amino acids. Germline CDR1 is SGHDT and CDR2 is YYEEEE. The V gene lost 5 bases and the J gene lost 10 bases, with 10 bases spanning the gap. The whole variable domain, filled in from reference TRBV5-6 and TRBJ1-6, reads DAGVTQSPTHLIKTRGQQVTLRCSPKSGHDTVSWYQQALGQGPQFIFQYYEEEERQRGNFPDRFSGHQFPNYSSELNVNALLLGDSALYLCASSTGNSPLHFGNGTRLTVT.

The V gene is TRBV29-1, the J gene TRBJ2-1, with unresolved D. The CDR3 is 13 residues long. Looked up from germline, CDR1 is SQVTM and CDR2 is ANQGSEA. V was cut by 2 bases and J by 1 base, with 6 bases left in between. CDR3 DNA sequence: TGCAGCGTTGAACCCGTTTCCTACAATGAGCAGTTCTTC. Translating it yields CSVEPVSYNEQFF.

To note about this clone: The same CDR3 also results from other DNA sequences found in this sample. The rearrangement joins TRBV4-1 to TRBJ2-7, with 7 bases lining up with TRBD2. The CDR3 runs to 15 residues. CDR1 and CDR2 from the germline V gene are MGHRA and YSYEKL. Losses at the gene ends were 0 bases for V and 3 bases for J; bases not matched to a gene: 5. The DNA for the CDR3 is TGCGCCAGCAGCCAAGATTCGGGCGGGGGCTACGAGCAGTACTTC. This codes for CASSQDSGGGYEQYF.

This clone came up a few times. The chain recombines TRBV29-1 with TRBJ2-1; the match to TRBD1 covers 10 bases. CDR3 length: 12 amino acids. With 6 bases clipped from V and 6 bases from J, the junction kept 2 bases outside the gene matches. Per germline, CDR1 SQVTM and CDR2 ANQGSEA. CDR3 nucleotides: TGCAGCGTGACAGGGGGCGTCAATGAGCAGTTCTTC. It is translated as CSVTGGVNEQFF.

This chain connects TRBV11-2 to TRBJ1-4, with no clear D. The V end lost 1 base, the J end lost 4 bases, and 10 bases lay between the germline ends. From germline, CDR1 is SGHAT and CDR2 FQNNGV. The CDR3 spans 15 residues. The CDR3 nucleotides read TGTGCCAGCAGCTTAGGTCCGTCCGTTAATGAAAAACTGTTTTTT. Protein product: CASSLGPSVNEKLFF. Variable domain in full (rest from reference TRBV11-2 and TRBJ1-4): EAGVAQSPRYKIIEKRQSVAFWCNPISGHATLYWYQQILGQGPKLLIQFQNNGVVDDSQLPKDRFSAERLKGVDSTLKIQPAKLEDSAVYLCASSLGPSVNEKLFFGSGTQLSVL.

The chain links TRBV11-2 to TRBJ1-2, with D possibly being TRBD1 (5 bases). Germline loops: CDR1 SGHAT, CDR2 FQNNGV. The V and J ends lost 1 base and 2 bases respectively, with 8 bases between them. CDR3 length: 14 residues. CDR3 DNA: TGTGCCAGCAGCTTAGTAGGGGCGAACTATGGCTACACCTTC. Translating it yields CASSLVGANYGYTF. The full variable domain, completed using reference TRBV11-2 and TRBJ1-2, is EAGVAQSPRYKIIEKRQSVAFWCNPISGHATLYWYQQILGQGPKLLIQFQNNGVVDDSQLPKDRFSAERLKGVDSTLKIQPAKLEDSAVYLCASSLVGANYGYTFGSGTRLTVV.

The CDR3 loop reads CSVESGGRNTGELFF. The CDR3 DNA reads as TGCAGCGTTGAATCGGGGGGGCGGAACACCGGGGAGCTGTTTTTT. The chain is built from TRBV29-1 and TRBJ2-2; 8 bases are a match to TRBD2. Looked up from germline, CDR1 is SQVTM and CDR2 is ANQGSEA. CDR3 length: 15 amino acids. J was trimmed by 1 base and V by 2 bases; bases with no gene match: 3.

The chain has TRBV10-2 and TRBJ2-5, with 12 bases fitting TRBD2. CDR3 length: 16 residues. Germline V CDR1 and CDR2: WSHSY, SAAADI. V lost 4 bases to trimming and J lost 5 bases; unmatched junction nucleotides: 8. The CDR3 DNA reads TGCGCCAGCAGTGGGACTAGCGGGGCGACGTACGAGACCCAGTACTTC. Translating it yields CASSGTSGATYETQYF.

J is TRBJ1-2 and V is TRBV29-1, with D perhaps matching TRBD1 (5 bases). Germline CDR1 reads SQVTM; CDR2 reads ANQGSEA. The CDR3 spans 12 residues. V lost 6 bases to trimming and J lost 6 bases, with 14 bases between them. The CDR3 protein is CSVPGGGHGYTF. CDR3 nucleotide sequence: TGCAGCGTCCCTGGGGGTGGTCATGGCTACACCTTC.

V is TRBV25-1 and J is TRBJ1-2; D unresolved. The length of the CDR3 is 13 residues. Looked up from germline, CDR1 is MGHDK and CDR2 is SYGVNS. Trimming cost V 2 bases and J 8 bases, with 12 bases left between them. CDR3 nucleotides: TGTGCCAGCAGTGAAAACTGGGATCAGGGCTACACCTTC. Its translation: CASSENWDQGYTF.

Only one count was recorded for this clone. The chain is built from TRBV6-1 and TRBJ1-1, with D hard to call. CDR3 length equals 14 residues. Deletions cut 3 bases from V and 6 bases from J, with 14 bases between. Germline V lookup: CDR1 MNHNS, CDR2 SASEGT. CDR3 amino acids: CASSDLDEGAEAFF. The DNA of the CDR3 is TGTGCCAGCAGTGACCTGGACGAGGGCGCTGAAGCTTTCTTT.

This clone turned up a few times. The V gene is TRBV29-1, the J gene TRBJ1-5; 9 bases align to TRBD1. The germline CDR1 and CDR2 sequences are SQVTM and ANQGSEA. This CDR3 contains 13 residues. Trimming at V came to 4 bases and at J to 6 bases, leaving 4 bases not matched to a gene. This chain's CDR3 is CSVVTGGGQPQHF. CDR3 sequence (DNA): TGCAGCGTTGTCACAGGGGGCGGTCAGCCCCAGCATTTT. Combining the CDR3 with reference TRBV29-1 and TRBJ1-5 gives the whole variable domain SAVISQKPSRDICQRGTSLTIQCQVDSQVTMMFWYRQQPGQSLTLIATANQGSEATYESGFVIDKFPISRPNLTFSTLTVSNMSPEDSSIYLCSVVTGGGQPQHFGDGTRLSIL.

This clone was observed a few times. The chain is built from TRBV25-1 and TRBJ1-6; unclear D gene. Germline CDR1 is MGHDK and CDR2 is SYGVNS. The CDR3 extends over 17 amino acids. V was pared by 0 bases and J by 10 bases, with 19 bases between. CDR3 protein: CASSEYPPGDLHSPLHF. The DNA of the CDR3 is TGTGCCAGCAGTGAATATCCCCCCGGGGATCTGCACTCACCCCTCCACTTT.

The rearrangement links TRBV25-1 to TRBJ1-1, with D maybe TRBD1 (5 bases). CDR1 MGHDK and CDR2 SYGVNS come from the germline V gene. CDR3 length equals 14 residues. Trimming took 8 bases from V and 3 from J, leaving 16 bases between them. CDR3 DNA sequence: TGTGCCAGCGGGGGGGTCTATGATGACACTGAAGCTTTCTTT. Its translation is CASGGVYDDTEAFF.

This clone was counted once. The chain carries TRBV12-5 and TRBJ1-6; no clear D gene. From germline, CDR1 is LGHNT and CDR2 FRNRAP. The CDR3 totals 11 residues. V gave up 5 bases and J gave up 10 bases, with 6 bases separating them. CDR3 DNA sequence: TGTGCTAGTGGTCCACCCTCACCCCTCCACTTT. It specifies CASGPPSPLHF.

This clone was seen just once. The CDR3 spells CSVVGLAGEPSSYNEQFF. The CDR3 DNA is TGCAGCGTTGTCGGTCTAGCGGGGGAGCCGAGCTCCTACAATGAGCAGTTCTTC. The chain links TRBV29-1 to TRBJ2-1; 10 nucleotides line up with TRBD2. The CDR3 spans 18 residues. Germline V lookup: CDR1 SQVTM, CDR2 ANQGSEA. The ends lost 4 bases at V and 0 bases at J; junction bases unmatched: 12.

The CDR3 sequence is CASSYTGRVYEQYF. Here the CDR3 DNA reads TGTGCCAGCAGTTACACCGGCAGGGTGTACGAGCAGTACTTC. This chain links TRBV27 with TRBJ2-7; weak D call: TRBD1 (5 bases). This CDR3 comprises 14 residues. Germline V lookup: CDR1 MNHEY, CDR2 SMNVEV (reference sequence). Trimming left V 4 bases short and J 4 bases short, with 14 bases between.

The DNA for the CDR3 is TGTGCCAGCAGCCAGCCGGGACAGCATGGCTACACCTTC. This encodes CASSQPGQHGYTF. The rearrangement joins TRBV14 to TRBJ1-2; the match to TRBD1 covers 7 bases. Per the germline V gene, CDR1 is SGHDN and CDR2 is FVKESK. V lost 3 bases and J lost 6; bases outside the gene matches: 4. This CDR3 is built from 13 residues.

V is TRBV5-6 and J is TRBJ2-2; tentatively, D is TRBD1 or TRBD2 (6 bases each). The CDR3 contains 15 residues. CDR1 and CDR2 (germline): SGHDT, YYEEEE. Trimming took off 7 bases at V and 2 bases at J, with 15 bases between the two ends. CDR3 in amino acids: CASAPGALNTGELFF. The DNA of the CDR3 is TGTGCCAGCGCGCCGGGGGCGTTAAACACCGGGGAGCTGTTTTTT.

The rearrangement joins TRBV30 to TRBJ1-1; tentatively, D is TRBD1 (6 bases). Germline V gene lookup returns CDR1 GTSNPN and CDR2 SVGIG (reference sequence). The germline V and J ends were trimmed by 5 bases and 4 bases, with 14 bases remaining between them. This CDR3 region has 13 residues. CDR3 region: CAWGNQQGTEAFF. In DNA, the CDR3 is TGTGCCTGGGGGAATCAACAGGGCACTGAAGCTTTCTTT.